This entry lists 16 T cell receptor beta chains sequenced from one sample in a study of blood T cell repertoires in COVID-19 (dated by TCRdb to about 2020). Receptor amplification or capture employed the immunoSEQ multiplex PCR assay. Drawn from immuneACCESS, this table holds only the in-frame rearrangements with V and J called that TCRdb kept. Clones are partly lost; checked studies trace under half to an unresolved V gene and leave the rest unexplained. Recorded for this sample are more than 40,000 clones; roughly nine tenths of them occurred a single time. The ten largest make up approximately 15% of the sample. The sequenced material came from peripheral blood. Receptors originate from a man in his 60s with active or convalescent COVID-19.

The chain joins TRBV7-9 to TRBJ1-1, with D possibly matching TRBD1 (6 bases). Germline-derived CDR1 and CDR2 are SEHNR and FQNEAQ (reference sequence). The CDR3 has 13 residues. Trimming shortened V by 3 bases and J by 5 bases, and 10 bases separated the two germline ends. In DNA, the CDR3 is TGTGCCAGCAGCTTGACAGGCTTGACTGAAGCTTTCTTT. Its protein product is CASSLTGLTEAFF.

The chain has TRBV24-1 and TRBJ2-3, with TRBD1 identical over 10 bases. V gave up 7 bases and J gave up 4 bases; unmatched junction bases: 7. From germline, CDR1 is KGHDR and CDR2 SFDVKD. This CDR3 comprises 15 residues. The CDR3 loop is CATSEGQGLADTQYF. CDR3 nucleotide sequence: TGTGCCACCAGCGAGGGACAGGGGCTAGCAGATACGCAGTATTTT.

This rearrangement joins TRBV24-1 to TRBJ2-3, with 7 bases lining up with TRBD1. The length of the CDR3 is 15 residues. V shed 0 bases and J 4 bases; nucleotides not matched to a gene: 3. Germline V CDR1 and CDR2: KGHDR, SFDVKD. The CDR3 DNA reads as TGTGCCACCAGTGATTTGTCAGGGGGTTCAGATACGCAGTATTTT. Translated, it gives CATSDLSGGSDTQYF.

This clone was seen only a few times. This sequence joins TRBV2 and TRBJ1-2; a weak D match, TRBD1 (5 bases). Germline values: CDR1 SNHLY, CDR2 FYNNEI. The CDR3 runs 12 residues. With 6 bases removed from V and 5 bases from J, the gap between germline ends came to 10 bases. CDR3 bases: TGTGCCAGCAGGGCGGACATTTATGGCTACACCTTC. Translating it yields CASRADIYGYTF.

V and J are TRBV7-6 and TRBJ1-4, with D perhaps matching TRBD1 (5 bases). With 1 base removed from V and 7 bases from J, the gap between germline ends came to 7 bases. This CDR3 contains 13 residues. From germline, CDR1 is SGHVS and CDR2 FNYEAQ. In nucleotides, the CDR3 is TGTGCCAGCAGCTTAGTAGGGGTTGAAAAACTGTTTTTT. Encoded protein: CASSLVGVEKLFF.

This clone was seen a few times. The chain joins TRBV3-1 (or the pseudogene TRBV3-2) to TRBJ1-3; D is perhaps TRBD1 (6 bases). V was pared by 7 bases and J by 0 bases, with 13 bases between. The CDR3 is made up of 15 amino acids. Germline V gene lookup returns CDR1 LGHDT and CDR2 YNNKEL (reference sequence). This CDR3 is CASTLTGTSGNTIYF. The DNA of the CDR3 is TGTGCCAGCACCCTTACAGGGACCTCTGGAAACACCATATATTTT.

This sequence joins TRBV30 and TRBJ1-2; no clear D gene. The CDR3 consists of 11 residues. Germline CDR1 reads GTSNPN; CDR2 reads SVGIG (reference sequence). Trimming took 0 bases from V and 6 from J, leaving 5 bases between them. The CDR3 reads CAWSVQNGYTF. Written as DNA, the CDR3 is TGTGCCTGGAGTGTACAAAATGGCTACACCTTC.

This chain links TRBV5-5 with TRBJ1-2; D gene ambiguous. Between the trimmed V and J ends, which lost 4 bases and 3 bases, there was a span of 10 bases. The CDR3 is 13 amino acids. CDR1 and CDR2 (germline): SGHKS, YYEKEE (reference sequence). The CDR3 loop is CASSPGADYGYTF. CDR3 nucleotides: TGTGCCAGCAGCCCTGGAGCCGACTATGGCTACACCTTC.

The chain employs TRBV5-1 and TRBJ1-6, with a tentative D call TRBD1 (5 bases). The V and J ends lost 0 bases and 7 bases respectively, with 8 bases between them. The germline CDR1 and CDR2 sequences are SGHRS and YFSETQ. CDR3 size: 14 residues. This CDR3 is CASSLAQGNSPLHF. DNA of the CDR3: TGCGCCAGCAGCTTGGCCCAGGGCAATTCACCCCTCCACTTT.

The rearrangement links TRBV7-6 to TRBJ1-4, with D unresolved. The V end was cut by 4 bases, the J end by 8 bases, with 17 bases between. The CDR3 spans 15 residues. Germline CDR1 and CDR2: SGHVS and FNYEAQ. The CDR3 region has the DNA TGTGCCAGCAGCTCAAATGAGCGTTTTGGGGAAAAACTGTTTTTT. Its translation is CASSSNERFGEKLFF.

This clone has just one count. The CDR3: CASSRGGLNTEAFF. The CDR3 DNA reads as TGCGCCAGCAGTAGGGGTGGCCTGAACACTGAAGCTTTCTTT. The chain employs TRBV5-1 and TRBJ1-1, with TRBD1 as a possible D gene (5 bases). This CDR3 is 14 amino acids long. The germline V gene encodes CDR1 SGHRS and CDR2 YFSETQ. Trimming removed 5 bases from V and 0 bases from J, with 11 bases in between.

The genes are TRBV3-1 (or the pseudogene TRBV3-2) and TRBJ2-5; 9 bases fit TRBD1. This CDR3 contains 18 residues. The germline gives CDR1 LGHDT, CDR2 YNNKEL (reference sequence). The V and J ends lost 3 bases and 4 bases, in that order; junction bases with no gene match: 15. The CDR3 loop reads CASSQNPKRTGDRETQYF. The CDR3 region has the DNA TGTGCCAGCAGCCAGAACCCTAAGCGGACAGGGGACCGAGAGACCCAGTACTTC.

In its sample, this clone was seen once. The V call is TRBV6-2 or TRBV6-3, the J call TRBJ1-4; D gene unclear. CDR1 is MNHEY and CDR2 is SVGEGT in the germline V gene. Deletions cut 0 bases from V and 0 bases from J, with 11 bases between. This CDR3 contains 17 residues. CDR3 region: CASSYSRREATNEKLFF. In DNA, the CDR3 is TGTGCCAGCAGTTACTCGAGACGGGAGGCAACTAATGAAAAACTGTTTTTT.

The chain has TRBV6-6 and TRBJ1-6, with D perhaps matching TRBD1 (5 bases). CDR1 and CDR2 (germline): MNHNY, SVGAGI (reference sequence). The germline V and J ends were trimmed by 3 bases and 10 bases, with 16 bases remaining between them. The CDR3 covers 15 residues. The CDR3 nucleotides read TGTGCCAGCAGTTATACGGGGGGTAGGAACTCACCCCTCCACTTT. It translates to CASSYTGGRNSPLHF.

The CDR3: CASSLLSPPTGHEQFF. The CDR3 DNA is TGTGCCAGCAGTTTATTATCCCCCCCTACAGGGCACGAGCAGTTCTTC. The rearrangement links TRBV27 to TRBJ2-1; D is perhaps TRBD1 (6 bases). The germline V and J ends were trimmed by 1 base and 10 bases, with 20 bases remaining between them. In germline, CDR1 is MNHEY, CDR2 SMNVEV (reference sequence). The CDR3 consists of 16 residues.

V and J are TRBV7-8 and TRBJ1-1; TRBD1 aligns across 8 bases. Germline-derived CDR1 and CDR2 are SGHVS and FQNEAQ. This CDR3 region has 14 residues. Trimming removed 5 bases from V and 5 bases from J; junction bases left unmatched: 7. This CDR3 reads CASSRQGAGTEAFF. The DNA of the CDR3 is TGTGCCAGCAGCCGCCAGGGGGCTGGAACTGAAGCTTTCTTT.